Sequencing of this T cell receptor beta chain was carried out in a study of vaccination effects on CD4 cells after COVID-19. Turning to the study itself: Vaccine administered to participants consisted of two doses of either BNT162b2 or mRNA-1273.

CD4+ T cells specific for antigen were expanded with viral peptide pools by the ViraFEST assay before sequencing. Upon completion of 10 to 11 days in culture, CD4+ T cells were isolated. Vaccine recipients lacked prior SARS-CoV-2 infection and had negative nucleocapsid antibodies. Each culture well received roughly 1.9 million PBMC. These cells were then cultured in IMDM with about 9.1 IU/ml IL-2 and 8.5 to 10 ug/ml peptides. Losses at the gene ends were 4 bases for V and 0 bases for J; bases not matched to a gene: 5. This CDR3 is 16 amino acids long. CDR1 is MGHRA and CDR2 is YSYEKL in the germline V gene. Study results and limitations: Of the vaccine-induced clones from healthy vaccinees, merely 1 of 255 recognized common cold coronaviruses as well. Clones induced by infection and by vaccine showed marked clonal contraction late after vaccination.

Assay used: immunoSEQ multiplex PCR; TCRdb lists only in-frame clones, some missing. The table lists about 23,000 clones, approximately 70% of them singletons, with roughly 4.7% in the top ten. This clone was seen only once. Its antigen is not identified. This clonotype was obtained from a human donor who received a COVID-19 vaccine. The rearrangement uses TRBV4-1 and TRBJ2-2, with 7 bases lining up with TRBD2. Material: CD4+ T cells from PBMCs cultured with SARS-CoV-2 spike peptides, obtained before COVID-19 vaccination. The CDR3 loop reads CASSRPGGTNTGELFF. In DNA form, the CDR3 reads TGCGCCAGCAGCCGACCGGGAGGAACGAACACCGGGGAGCTGTTTTTT.